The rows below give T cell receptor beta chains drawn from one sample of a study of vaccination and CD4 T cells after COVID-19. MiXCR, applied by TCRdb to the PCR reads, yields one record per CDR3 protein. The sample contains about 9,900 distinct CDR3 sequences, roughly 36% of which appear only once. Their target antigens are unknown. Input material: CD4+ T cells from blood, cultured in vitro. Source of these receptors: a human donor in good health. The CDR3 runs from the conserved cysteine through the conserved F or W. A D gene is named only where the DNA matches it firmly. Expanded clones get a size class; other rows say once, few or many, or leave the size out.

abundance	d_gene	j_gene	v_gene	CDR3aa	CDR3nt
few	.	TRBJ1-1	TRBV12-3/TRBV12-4	CASSFRGEAFF	TGTGCCAGCAGTTTCAGGGGCGAAGCTTTCTTT
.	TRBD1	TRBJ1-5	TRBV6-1	CASSEPLDRAIWHF	TGTGCCAGCAGTGAACCTCTAGACAGGGCGATATGGCATTTT
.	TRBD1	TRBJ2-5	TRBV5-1	CASSQDRGGETQYF	TGCGCCAGCAGCCAAGACAGGGGGGGAGAGACCCAGTACTTC
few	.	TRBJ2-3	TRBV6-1	CASSEARGGYTDTQYF	TGTGCCAGCAGTGAAGCGCGGGGCGGATACACAGATACGCAGTATTTT
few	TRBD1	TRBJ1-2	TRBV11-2	CASSSGTGDYGYTF	TGTGCCAGCAGCTCCGGGACAGGGGACTATGGCTACACCTTC
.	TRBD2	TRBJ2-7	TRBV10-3	CAISGGGGYEQYF	TGTGCCATCAGTGGGGGGGGAGGCTACGAGCAGTACTTC
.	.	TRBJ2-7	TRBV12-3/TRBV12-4	CASSWGGVEQYF	TGTGCCAGCAGTTGGGGTGGGGTCGAGCAGTACTTC
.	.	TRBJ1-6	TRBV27	CASRLTLGDSPLHF	TGTGCCAGCAGGCTGACCCTAGGGGATTCACCCCTCCACTTT
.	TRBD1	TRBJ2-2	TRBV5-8	CASSPTGGRLTGELFF	TGTGCCAGCAGCCCGACAGGGGGGCGATTAACCGGGGAGCTGTTTTTT
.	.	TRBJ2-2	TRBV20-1	CSARDVRSTGELFF	TGCAGTGCTAGAGATGTGAGGTCCACCGGGGAGCTGTTTTTT
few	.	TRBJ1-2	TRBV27	CASSFLPDYGYTF	TGTGCCAGCAGTTTTTTACCAGATTATGGCTACACCTTC
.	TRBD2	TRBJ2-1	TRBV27	CASSFRTGGGVHEQFF	TGTGCCAGCAGTTTTAGGACTGGCGGGGGGGTACATGAGCAGTTCTTC
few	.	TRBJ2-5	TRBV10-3	CATAQGQQETQYF	TGTGCCACGGCCCAGGGCCAGCAAGAGACCCAGTACTTC
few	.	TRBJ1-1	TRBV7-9	CASSLVLDTEAFF	TGTGCCAGCAGCTTAGTTCTTGATACTGAAGCTTTCTTT
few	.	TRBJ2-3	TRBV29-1	CSVLSAGSTDTQYF	TGCAGCGTTCTTTCGGCAGGGAGCACAGATACGCAGTATTTT
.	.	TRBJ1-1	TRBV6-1	CASSEALGRTEAFF	TGTGCCAGCAGTGAAGCGCTAGGGAGGACTGAAGCTTTCTTT
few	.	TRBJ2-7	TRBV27	CASSPGGYNSYEQYF	TGTGCCAGCAGCCCTGGGGGCTACAACTCCTACGAGCAGTACTTC
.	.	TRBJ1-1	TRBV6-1	CAVRVWGTEAFF	TGTGCCGTCAGGGTTTGGGGCACTGAAGCTTTCTTT
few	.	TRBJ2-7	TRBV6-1	CASSPPVSYEQYF	TGTGCCAGCAGTCCCCCGGTCTCCTACGAGCAGTACTTC
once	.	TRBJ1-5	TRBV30	CAWSVDSYNQPQHF	TGTGCCTGGAGTGTAGACAGCTACAATCAGCCCCAGCATTTT
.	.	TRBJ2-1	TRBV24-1	CATSDLPGVDEQFF	TGTGCCACCAGTGATTTGCCCGGGGTCGATGAGCAGTTCTTC
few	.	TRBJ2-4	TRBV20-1	CSASLADGNIQYF	TGCAGTGCTAGCTTAGCGGATGGAAACATTCAGTACTTC
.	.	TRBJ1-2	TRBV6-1	CASSEAVDRGYTF	TGTGCCAGCAGTGAAGCGGTCGATCGGGGCTACACCTTC
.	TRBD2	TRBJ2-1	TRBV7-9	CASSSPAGGAFDEQFF	TGTGCCAGCAGCTCACCGGCGGGAGGGGCCTTCGATGAGCAGTTCTTC
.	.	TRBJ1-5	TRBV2	CASSMEGRQPQHF	TGTGCCAGCAGTATGGAGGGAAGGCAGCCCCAGCATTTT
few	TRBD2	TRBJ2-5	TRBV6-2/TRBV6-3	CASSYSSGEHQETQYF	TGTGCCAGCAGTTACTCGAGCGGGGAGCACCAAGAGACCCAGTACTTC
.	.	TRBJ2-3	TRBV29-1	CSVLAATDTQYF	TGCAGCGTTCTCGCAGCCACAGATACGCAGTATTTT
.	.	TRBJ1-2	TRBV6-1	CASRPAGVHGYTF	TGTGCCAGCAGACCAGCGGGGGTCCATGGCTACACCTTC
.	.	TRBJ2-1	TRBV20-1	CSARRNGGGQFF	TGCAGTGCTAGGAGGAACGGCGGCGGGCAGTTCTTC
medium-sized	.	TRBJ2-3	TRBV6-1	CASSEVGAGSDTQYF	TGTGCCAGCAGTGAAGTAGGGGCGGGGTCAGATACGCAGTATTTT
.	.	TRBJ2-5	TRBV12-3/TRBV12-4	CASSFGQNQETQYF	TGTGCCAGCAGTTTCGGACAGAACCAAGAGACCCAGTACTTC
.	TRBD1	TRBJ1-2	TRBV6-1	CASTKTVWGQHGYTF	TGTGCCAGCACCAAAACAGTTTGGGGACAGCATGGCTACACCTTC
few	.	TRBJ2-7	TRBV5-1	CASSLGILGRTYEQYF	TGCGCCAGCAGCTTGGGGATTTTGGGCAGGACCTACGAGCAGTACTTC
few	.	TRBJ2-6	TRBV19	CASSIPRSGANVLTF	TGTGCCAGTAGTATACCCAGGAGTGGGGCCAACGTCCTGACTTTC
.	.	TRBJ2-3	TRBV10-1	CASSEARAPTDTQYF	TGCGCCAGCAGTGAGGCTAGGGCCCCCACAGATACGCAGTATTTT
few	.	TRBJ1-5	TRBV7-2	CASSPTGTNNQPQHF	TGTGCCAGCAGCCCAACCGGGACTAACAATCAGCCCCAGCATTTT
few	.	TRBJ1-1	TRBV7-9	CASSLSSGNTEAFF	TGTGCCAGCAGCTTATCTAGTGGGAACACTGAAGCTTTCTTT
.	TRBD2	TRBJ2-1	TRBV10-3	CAISESSSGGLAYNEQFF	TGTGCCATCAGTGAGAGTAGTAGCGGGGGGCTGGCCTACAATGAGCAGTTCTTC
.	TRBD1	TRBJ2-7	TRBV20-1	CSAPRTGISEQYF	TGCAGTGCCCCCCGGACAGGGATCTCGGAGCAGTACTTC
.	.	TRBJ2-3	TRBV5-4	CASSLFPDTQYF	TGTGCCAGCAGCTTGTTCCCAGATACGCAGTATTTT
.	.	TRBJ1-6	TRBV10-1	CASSAVTGGFSPLHF	TGCGCCAGCAGTGCTGTGACAGGAGGGTTTTCACCCCTCCACTTT
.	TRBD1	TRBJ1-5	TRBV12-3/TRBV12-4	CASSFRDRNQPQHF	TGTGCCAGCAGCTTCCGGGACAGGAATCAGCCCCAGCATTTT